This is a list of T cell receptor beta chains from one sample in a study of T cells in Graves' hyperthyroidism and ophthalmopathy. TCRdb processed the multiplex PCR reads anew with MiXCR; each CDR3 protein has one entry. The top ten clones hold roughly 15% of a sample with some 250,000 distinct CDR3 sequences, 13% to 15% of them seen once. Sequencing was done on a sample of blood. The source is a middle-aged woman with Graves' hyperthyroidism that later progressed to Graves' ophthalmopathy. Each CDR3 is given with its conserved first and last residue. The D gene is left open where the match is weak. Clone size is shown for a subset of rows, as once, few, many or a class of expanded clone.

V gene: TRBV5-1; clone size: few; D gene: -; J gene: TRBJ1-3; CDR3 DNA: TGCGCCAGCAGGCGTCATGACGGGGGAAACACCATATATTTT; CDR3 protein: CASRRHDGGNTIYF
V gene: TRBV5-1; clone size: many; D gene: -; J gene: TRBJ1-6; CDR3 DNA: TGCGCCAGCAGCTTGGTGGGGCTAAATTCACCCCTCCACTTT; CDR3 protein: CASSLVGLNSPLHF
V gene: TRBV29-1; clone size: many; D gene: -; J gene: TRBJ2-1; CDR3 DNA: TGCAGCGTTGTAAAACCCACACCGACCTCCCAGTTCTTC; CDR3 protein: CSVVKPTPTSQFF
V gene: TRBV6-1; clone size: few; D gene: TRBD1; J gene: TRBJ2-7; CDR3 DNA: TGTGCCAGCATCCCACGGGCAGGGGGCTACGAGCAGTACTTC; CDR3 protein: CASIPRAGGYEQYF
V gene: TRBV28; clone size: many; D gene: -; J gene: TRBJ1-5; CDR3 DNA: TGTGCCAGCCGTAGCAATCAGCCCCAGCATTTT; CDR3 protein: CASRSNQPQHF
V gene: TRBV5-1; clone size: few; D gene: -; J gene: TRBJ1-1; CDR3 DNA: TGCGCCAGCAGCTTGGGCGTGACAAGCACTGAAGCTTTCTTT; CDR3 protein: CASSLGVTSTEAFF
V gene: TRBV19; clone size: -; D gene: -; J gene: TRBJ2-7; CDR3 DNA: TGTGCCAGTAGTTGGGGTAGCGGCAACTCCTACGAGCAGTACTTC; CDR3 protein: CASSWGSGNSYEQYF
V gene: TRBV3-1; clone size: -; D gene: -; J gene: TRBJ2-6; CDR3 DNA: TGTGCCAGCAGCCAAGAAGAGATAGGACTCGCTGGGGCCAACGTCCTGACTTTC; CDR3 protein: CASSQEEIGLAGANVLTF
V gene: TRBV4-1; clone size: few; D gene: -; J gene: TRBJ2-7; CDR3 DNA: TGCGCCAGCAGCCTCCTTACCAACCAGCTATTCTCCTACGAGCAGTACTTC; CDR3 protein: CASSLLTNQLFSYEQYF
V gene: TRBV16; clone size: many; D gene: -; J gene: TRBJ2-7; CDR3 DNA: TGTGCCAGCAGCCAAATTGACTACCCCTCAACCACCTACGAGCAGTACTTC; CDR3 protein: CASSQIDYPSTTYEQYF
V gene: TRBV2; clone size: -; D gene: TRBD1; J gene: TRBJ2-5; CDR3 DNA: TGTGCCAGCAGTCGACGTACAGGGGGTCAGCAAGAGACCCAGTACTTC; CDR3 protein: CASSRRTGGQQETQYF
V gene: TRBV28; clone size: many; D gene: TRBD2; J gene: TRBJ2-7; CDR3 DNA: TGTGCCAGCAGTCCCGGGGGGACCCAGGCCTACGAGCAGTACTTC; CDR3 protein: CASSPGGTQAYEQYF
V gene: TRBV28; clone size: many; D gene: TRBD2; J gene: TRBJ2-7; CDR3 DNA: TGTGCCAGCGAGCGGGGTGGCAGCGGACAAAACTCCTACGAGCAGTACTTC; CDR3 protein: CASERGGSGQNSYEQYF
V gene: TRBV7-2; clone size: many; D gene: -; J gene: TRBJ2-1; CDR3 DNA: TGTGCCAGCAGCCCCGGCCACAACAGGGATGAGCAGTTCTTC; CDR3 protein: CASSPGHNRDEQFF
V gene: TRBV28; clone size: few; D gene: -; J gene: TRBJ1-1; CDR3 DNA: TGTGCCAGCAGGCAAACAGGGTATTCGAACACTGAAGCTTTCTTT; CDR3 protein: CASRQTGYSNTEAFF
V gene: TRBV4-1; clone size: few; D gene: TRBD2; J gene: TRBJ2-2; CDR3 DNA: TGCGCCAGCAGCCAAGGACTAGCGGGATTCACCGGGGAGCTGTTTTTT; CDR3 protein: CASSQGLAGFTGELFF
V gene: TRBV30; clone size: few; D gene: -; J gene: TRBJ2-7; CDR3 DNA: TGTGCCTGGAGTGTTTTCCCCTACCAGCAGTACTTC; CDR3 protein: CAWSVFPYQQYF
V gene: TRBV24-1; clone size: many; D gene: -; J gene: TRBJ1-4; CDR3 DNA: TGTGCCACCAGTGACTCCGCAACCGGGACTGAGAATGAAAAACTGTTTTTT; CDR3 protein: CATSDSATGTENEKLFF
V gene: TRBV27; clone size: many; D gene: -; J gene: TRBJ1-2; CDR3 DNA: TGTGCCAGCAGGGGACTAGCGTTACGGACAGCCTCCTATGGCTACACCTTC; CDR3 protein: CASRGLALRTASYGYTF
V gene: TRBV20-1; clone size: -; D gene: TRBD2; J gene: TRBJ2-1; CDR3 DNA: TGCAGTGCCCCGACTAGCGGGAGGGTATCCTACAATGAGCAGTTCTTC; CDR3 protein: CSAPTSGRVSYNEQFF
V gene: TRBV3-1; clone size: many; D gene: TRBD2; J gene: TRBJ2-5; CDR3 DNA: TGTGCCAGCAGTCAAACGGGGGGGCCTCAGGAGACCCAGTACTTC; CDR3 protein: CASSQTGGPQETQYF
V gene: TRBV20-1; clone size: many; D gene: TRBD1; J gene: TRBJ2-7; CDR3 DNA: TGCAGTGCCAATAACCCGGGACAGGGACCCGAGCAGTACTTC; CDR3 protein: CSANNPGQGPEQYF
V gene: TRBV28; clone size: many; D gene: -; J gene: TRBJ1-4; CDR3 DNA: TGTGCCAGCAGTTTTCCCGGAGTCCTCACTAATGAAAAACTGTTTTTT; CDR3 protein: CASSFPGVLTNEKLFF
V gene: TRBV28; clone size: many; D gene: TRBD1; J gene: TRBJ2-4; CDR3 DNA: TGTGCCAGCAGGGACAGGGGAGAAAACATTCAGTACTTC; CDR3 protein: CASRDRGENIQYF
V gene: TRBV6-1; clone size: many; D gene: -; J gene: TRBJ1-6; CDR3 DNA: TGTGCCAGCAAAAGAGACAGTTATAATTCACCCCTCCACTTT; CDR3 protein: CASKRDSYNSPLHF
V gene: TRBV7-9; clone size: -; D gene: -; J gene: TRBJ2-1; CDR3 DNA: TGTGCCAGCAGCTTAGTTTGGACAGACAATGAGCAGTTCTTC; CDR3 protein: CASSLVWTDNEQFF